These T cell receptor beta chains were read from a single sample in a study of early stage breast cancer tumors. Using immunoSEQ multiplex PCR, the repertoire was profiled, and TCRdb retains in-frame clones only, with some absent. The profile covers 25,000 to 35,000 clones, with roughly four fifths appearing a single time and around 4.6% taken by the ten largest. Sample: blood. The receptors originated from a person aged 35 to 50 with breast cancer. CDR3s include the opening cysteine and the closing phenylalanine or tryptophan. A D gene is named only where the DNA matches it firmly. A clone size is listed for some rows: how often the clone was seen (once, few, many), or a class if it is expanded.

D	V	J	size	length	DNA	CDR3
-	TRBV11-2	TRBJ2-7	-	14	TGTGCCAGCAGCTTAGGGGTTCAGGGCTACGAGCAGTACTTC	CASSLGVQGYEQYF
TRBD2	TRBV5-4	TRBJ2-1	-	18	TGTGCCAGCAGCTCCCGGGGACTAGCGGGAGTCTCCTACAATGAGCAGTTCTTC	CASSSRGLAGVSYNEQFF
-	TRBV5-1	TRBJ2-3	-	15	TGCGCCAGCAGCTTACAGGGTAGAAGCACAGATATGCAGTATTTT	CASSLQGRSTDMQYF
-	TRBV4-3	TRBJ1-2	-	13	TGCGCCAGCAGCCAAGATCTAGGCAGGGAATACACCTTC	CASSQDLGREYTF
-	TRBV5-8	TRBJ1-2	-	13	TGTGCCAGCAGCCCCGGACCTATCTATGGCTACACCTTC	CASSPGPIYGYTF
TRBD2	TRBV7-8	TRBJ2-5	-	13	TGTGCCAGCAGCGCCCTAGCGGGAGAGACCCAGTACTTC	CASSALAGETQYF
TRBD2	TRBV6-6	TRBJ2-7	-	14	TGTGCCAGCAGTTACACCGCGGGAGACTACGAGCAGTACTTC	CASSYTAGDYEQYF
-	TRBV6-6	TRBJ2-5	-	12	TGTGCCAGCAGTTTTTCGTTGGGGACCCAGTACTTC	CASSFSLGTQYF
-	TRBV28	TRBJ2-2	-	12	TGTGCCAGCGCAGAAACTACCGGGGAGCTGTTTTTT	CASAETTGELFF
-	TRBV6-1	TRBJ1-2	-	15	TGTGCCAGCAGTCTTCAGGATTTCACTAACTATGGCTACACCTTC	CASSLQDFTNYGYTF
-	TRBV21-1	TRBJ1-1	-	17	TGTGCCAGCAGCAAAGCGGGGAACGGTACTATGAACACTGAAGCTTTCTTT	CASSKAGNGTMNTEAFF
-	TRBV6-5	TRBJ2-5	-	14	TGTGCCAGCAGTGGAGCCGGGGCTCAAGAGACCCAGTACTTC	CASSGAGAQETQYF
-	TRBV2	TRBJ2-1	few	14	TGTGCCAGCAGAATTCACTATGGGTTCATCGAGCAGTTCTTC	CASRIHYGFIEQFF
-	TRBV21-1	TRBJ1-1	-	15	TGTGCCAGCAGCAAAGGGCGGGACCTGGTCACTGAAGCTTTCTTT	CASSKGRDLVTEAFF
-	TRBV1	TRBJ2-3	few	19	TGCACCAGCAGCCAAGATGGCCGGGCTAGCGGACCCAGCACAGATACGCAGTATTTT	CTSSQDGRASGPSTDTQYF
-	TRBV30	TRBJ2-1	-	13	TGTGCCTGGTGTAGGGGAATGAGGAGTGAGCAGTTCTTC	CAWCRGMRSEQFF
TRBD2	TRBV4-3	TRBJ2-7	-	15	TGCGCCAGCAGCCAAGGGGGAGGCGGGAGCTACGAGCAGTACTTC	CASSQGGGGSYEQYF
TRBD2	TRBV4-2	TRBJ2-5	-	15	TGTGCCAGCAGTTTAGCGGGAACATACCAAGAGACCCAGTACTTC	CASSLAGTYQETQYF
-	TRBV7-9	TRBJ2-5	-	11	TGTGCCAGCAGCTCAGGGGTTGGCCAGTACTTC	CASSSGVGQYF
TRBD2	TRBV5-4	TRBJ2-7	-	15	TGTGCCAGCAGCACCCGGACTAGCGGAACCTACGAGCAGTACTTC	CASSTRTSGTYEQYF
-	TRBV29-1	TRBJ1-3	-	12	TGCAGCGTTACCGGGTTAGGAAACACCATATATTTT	CSVTGLGNTIYF
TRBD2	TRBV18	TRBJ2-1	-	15	TGTGCCAGCTCACCCCTAGCGGGAGGGCGTAGTGAGCAGTTCTTC	CASSPLAGGRSEQFF
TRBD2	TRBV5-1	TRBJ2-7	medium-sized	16	TGCGCCAGCAGCCCCGGACTAGCGGGAGTAACCTACGAGCAGTACTTC	CASSPGLAGVTYEQYF
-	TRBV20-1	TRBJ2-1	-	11	TGCAGTGCCCGGACCTACAATGAGCAGTTCTTC	CSARTYNEQFF
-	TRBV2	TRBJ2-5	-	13	TGTGCCACCGAAGAAGGGTTTCGCGAGACCCAGTACTTC	CATEEGFRETQYF
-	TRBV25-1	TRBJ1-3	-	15	TGTGCCAGCAGTGAACAACAGGGATTTGGAAACACCATATATTTT	CASSEQQGFGNTIYF
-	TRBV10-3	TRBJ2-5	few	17	TGTGCCATCAGTGAGAGTTTGGTAGCGGACCTTGGGGAGACCCAGTACTTC	CAISESLVADLGETQYF
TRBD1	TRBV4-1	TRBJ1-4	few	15	TGCGCCAGCAGCCAAGGGGACAGCAGTAATGAAAAACTGTTTTTT	CASSQGDSSNEKLFF
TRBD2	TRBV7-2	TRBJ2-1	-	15	TGTGCCAGCAGCTTAATGGCGGGAGGCTACAATGAGCAGTTCTTC	CASSLMAGGYNEQFF
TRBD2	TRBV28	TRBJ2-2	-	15	TGTGCCAGCAGTGGGGCGGGGGGGCTCACCGGGGAGCTGTTTTTT	CASSGAGGLTGELFF
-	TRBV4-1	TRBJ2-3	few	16	TGCGCCAGCAGCCAACGACCCCTCAGACTGACAGATACGCAGTATTTT	CASSQRPLRLTDTQYF
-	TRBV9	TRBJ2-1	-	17	TGTGCCAGCAGCGTAGAGGCCTCCGGGGTACCCTACAATGAGCAGTTCTTC	CASSVEASGVPYNEQFF
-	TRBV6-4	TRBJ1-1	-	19	TGTGCCAGCAGCTCCGGGGGGGCGCTGGGGAGACGGTCAAACACTGAAGCTTTCTTT	CASSSGGALGRRSNTEAFF